This T cell receptor (beta chain) was captured by sequencing in a study of blood T cell repertoires in COVID-19. On the study more broadly: Researchers got acute and convalescent COVID-19 samples from the United States, Italy and Spain.

V lost 6 bases and J 9 bases, leaving 18 bases between the germline ends. Germline lookup yields CDR1 MRHNA and CDR2 SNTAGT. The CDR3 extends over 14 amino acids. Sequenced by immunoSEQ multiplex PCR; TCRdb stores in-frame clones only, minus some. Here the sample spans about 230,000 clones, 70% to 90% being singletons. V gene TRBV6-4 combines with J gene TRBJ2-1, with D possibly matching TRBD1 (5 bases). The receptor was isolated from a man aged 45-60 years with COVID-19, enrolled during active disease. The specimen was peripheral blood. The CDR3 DNA reads TGTGCCAGCAGAGAAGGGGATGAGGTTAGTGAGCAGTTCTTC. It is translated as CASREGDEVSEQFF.